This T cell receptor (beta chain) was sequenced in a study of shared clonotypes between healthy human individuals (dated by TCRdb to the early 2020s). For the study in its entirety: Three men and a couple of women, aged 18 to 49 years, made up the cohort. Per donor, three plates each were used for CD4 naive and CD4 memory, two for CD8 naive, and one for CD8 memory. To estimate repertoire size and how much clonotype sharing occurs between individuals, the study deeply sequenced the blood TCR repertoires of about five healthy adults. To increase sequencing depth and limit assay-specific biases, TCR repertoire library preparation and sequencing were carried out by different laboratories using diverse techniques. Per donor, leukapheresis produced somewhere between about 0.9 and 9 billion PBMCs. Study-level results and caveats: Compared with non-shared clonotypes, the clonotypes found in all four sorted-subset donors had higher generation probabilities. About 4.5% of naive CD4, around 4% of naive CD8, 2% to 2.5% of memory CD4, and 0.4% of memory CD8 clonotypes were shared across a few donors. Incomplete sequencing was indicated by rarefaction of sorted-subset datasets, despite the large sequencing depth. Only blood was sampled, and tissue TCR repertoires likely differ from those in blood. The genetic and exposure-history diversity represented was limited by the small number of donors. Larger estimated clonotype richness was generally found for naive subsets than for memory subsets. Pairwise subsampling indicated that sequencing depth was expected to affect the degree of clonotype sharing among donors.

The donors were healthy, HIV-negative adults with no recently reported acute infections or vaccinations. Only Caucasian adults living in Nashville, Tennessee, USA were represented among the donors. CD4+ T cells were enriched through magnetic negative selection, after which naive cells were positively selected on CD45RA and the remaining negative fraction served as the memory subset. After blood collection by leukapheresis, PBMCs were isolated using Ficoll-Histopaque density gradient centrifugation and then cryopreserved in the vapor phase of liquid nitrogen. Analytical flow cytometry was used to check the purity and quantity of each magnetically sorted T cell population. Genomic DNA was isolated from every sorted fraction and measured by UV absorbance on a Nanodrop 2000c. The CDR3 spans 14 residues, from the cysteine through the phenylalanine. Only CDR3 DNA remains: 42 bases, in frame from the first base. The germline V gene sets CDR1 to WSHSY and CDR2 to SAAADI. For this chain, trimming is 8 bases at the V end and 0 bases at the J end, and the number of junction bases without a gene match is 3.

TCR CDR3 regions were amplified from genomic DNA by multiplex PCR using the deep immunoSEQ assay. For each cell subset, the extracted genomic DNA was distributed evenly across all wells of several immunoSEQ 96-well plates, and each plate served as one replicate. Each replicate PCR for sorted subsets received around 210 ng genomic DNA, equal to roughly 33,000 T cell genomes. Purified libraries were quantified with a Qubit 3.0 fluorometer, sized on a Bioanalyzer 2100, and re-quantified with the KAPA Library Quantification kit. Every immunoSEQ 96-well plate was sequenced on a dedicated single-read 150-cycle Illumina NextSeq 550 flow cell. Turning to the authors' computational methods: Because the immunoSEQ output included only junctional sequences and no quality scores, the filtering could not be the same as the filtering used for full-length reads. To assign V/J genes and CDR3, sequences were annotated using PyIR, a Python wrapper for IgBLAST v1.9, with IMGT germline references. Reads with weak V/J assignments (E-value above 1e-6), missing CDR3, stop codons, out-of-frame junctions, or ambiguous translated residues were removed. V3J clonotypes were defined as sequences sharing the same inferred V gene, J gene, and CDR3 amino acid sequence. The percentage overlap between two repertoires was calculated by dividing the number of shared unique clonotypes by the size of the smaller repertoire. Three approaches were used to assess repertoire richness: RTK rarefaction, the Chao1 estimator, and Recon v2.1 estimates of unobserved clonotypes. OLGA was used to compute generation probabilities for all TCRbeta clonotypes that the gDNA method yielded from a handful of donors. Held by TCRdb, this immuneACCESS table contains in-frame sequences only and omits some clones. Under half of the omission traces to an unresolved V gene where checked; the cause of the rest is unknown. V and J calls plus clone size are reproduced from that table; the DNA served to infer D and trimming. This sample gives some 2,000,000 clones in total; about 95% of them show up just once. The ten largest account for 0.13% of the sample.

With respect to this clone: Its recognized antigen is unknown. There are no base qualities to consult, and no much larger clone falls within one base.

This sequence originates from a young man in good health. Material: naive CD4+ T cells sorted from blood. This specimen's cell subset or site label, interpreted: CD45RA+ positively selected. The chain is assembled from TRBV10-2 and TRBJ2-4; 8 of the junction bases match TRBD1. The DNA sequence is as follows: TGCGCCAGCGGACAGGGACTAGCCAAAAACATTCAGTACTTC. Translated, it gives CASGQGLAKNIQYF.